This record covers a single TCR beta chain. The sample belongs to a study of blood T cell repertoires in COVID-19. In Seattle, patients joined the study during active infection and were tracked longitudinally. Per germline, CDR1 SGHNT and CDR2 YYREEE (reference sequence). V lost 4 bases and J lost 0, with 14 bases in between. The CDR3 is made up of 16 amino acids. TCRdb's table, derived via immunoSEQ multiplex PCR, lists solely in-frame clones and lacks some. The data show 150,000 to 200,000 clones, with 82% seen just once and around 7% held by the top ten. This chain joins TRBV5-4 and TRBJ2-4, with a weak D call TRBD2 (5 bases). Sequencing was carried out using peripheral blood. The clonotype comes from a woman between 40 and 55 years old with COVID-19, enrolled during active disease. For the CDR3, the DNA is TGTGCCAGCAGCGAGGGTTCCGCCCGAGCCAAAAACATTCAGTACTTC. Protein product: CASSEGSARAKNIQYF.